This TCR beta chain was captured in a study of cytotoxic CD8 clonotypes in ibrutinib-treated CLL. Study-level findings and limits: At ibrutinib response, clonality increased, and at progression it declined back toward baseline.

V lost 2 bases, J lost 4 bases, and 11 bases stayed unmatched. Germline lookup yields CDR1 MDHEN and CDR2 SYDVKM. This CDR3 spans 16 amino acids. As concerns this clone: Its target is not known.

PBMCs were cryopreserved, and 1.5 to 2.5 micrograms of genomic DNA from them went into TCR beta libraries. TCRdb's table, derived via immunoSEQ multiplex PCR, lists solely in-frame clones and lacks some. The table records hundreds of thousands of clones, roughly 67% of them present only once. The J gene is TRBJ2-7, the V gene TRBV28; 7 bases align to TRBD2. Sequences were derived from PBMCs, sampled after 36 months of ibrutinib treatment. This clonotype was sampled from a human donor with chronic lymphocytic leukemia. The DNA of the CDR3 is TGTGCCAGCAGTTTACACGAGAGACTCGGGAGGTACGAGCAGTACTTC. Encoded protein: CASSLHERLGRYEQYF. Combining the CDR3 with reference TRBV28 and TRBJ2-7 gives the whole variable domain DVKVTQSSRYLVKRTGEKVFLECVQDMDHENMFWYRQDPGLGLRLIYFSYDVKMKEKGDIPEGYSVSREKKERFSLILESASTNQTSMYLCASSLHERLGRYEQYFGPGTRLTVT.